The TCR beta chain described here comes from a study of T cells in Graves' hyperthyroidism and ophthalmopathy. Of note for this clonotype: Its target is not known. A much bigger clone sits one base away, suggesting this may be a read error.

Regions amplified from RNA transcripts were the TCR beta CDR3 regions. During a first-round RT-PCR of the TCR CDR3, the HTBI primer set was used. TCRdb called the multiplex PCR reads again in MiXCR, with one record for every CDR3 protein. This sample has about 360,000 distinct CDR3 sequences, with 13% found just once. Study observations and caveats: Ophthalmopathy prediction by the model preceded onset by a median approximately six months.

Germline CDR1 and CDR2: MNHEY and SVGEGT. V lost 5 bases to trimming and J lost 8 bases, with 13 bases between them. The length of the CDR3 is 13 residues. Aged 18 to 65, the patients had hyperthyroidism that was newly diagnosed and had lasted under 2 months. The clonotype was recovered from a woman between 18 and 30 years old with Graves' hyperthyroidism. Sequences were obtained from blood. V is TRBV6-2 or TRBV6-3 and J is TRBJ2-1; no firm D call. In DNA form, the CDR3 reads TGTGCCAGCAGTGAGTCGGGCGGAGATGAGCAGTTCTTC. It specifies CASSESGGDEQFF.